Reported below is one T cell receptor (beta chain). What it binds is not known. The sample originates from a study of siplizumab effects on memory and regulatory T cells. Repertoires were generated with immunoSEQ multiplex PCR, while TCRdb's copy carries only in-frame clones and drops some. The sample has some 110,000 clones, approximately 94% seen once. Study-wide findings and caveats: Confirmation was lacking for the suppressive function of proliferating Tregs derived from siplizumab cultures.

This CDR3 has 13 residues. Germline lookup yields CDR1 SNHLY and CDR2 FYNNEI. Trimming took 6 bases from V and 2 from J, leaving 11 bases between them. The sequence was obtained from a human donor in good health. V gene TRBV2 combines with J gene TRBJ2-7; D unresolved. Sequences were obtained from non-Treg CD4+ T cells sorted from blood. The DNA of the CDR3 is TGTGCCAGCAGCAACTATGACACCTACGAGCAGTACTTC. Encoded protein: CASSNYDTYEQYF.